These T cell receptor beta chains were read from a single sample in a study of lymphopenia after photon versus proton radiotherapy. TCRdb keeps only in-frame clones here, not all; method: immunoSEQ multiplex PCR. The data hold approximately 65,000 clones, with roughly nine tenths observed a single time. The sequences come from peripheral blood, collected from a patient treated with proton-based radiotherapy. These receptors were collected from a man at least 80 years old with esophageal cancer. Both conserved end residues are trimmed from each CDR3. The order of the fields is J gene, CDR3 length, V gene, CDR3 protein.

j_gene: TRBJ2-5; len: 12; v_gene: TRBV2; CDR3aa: ASSNRDRQETQY
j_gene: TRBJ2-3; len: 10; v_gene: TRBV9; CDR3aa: ATNLNTDTQY
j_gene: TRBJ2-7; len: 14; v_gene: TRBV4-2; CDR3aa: ASSPFSGTGSYEQY
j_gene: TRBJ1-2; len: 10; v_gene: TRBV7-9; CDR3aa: ASSLEGLGYT
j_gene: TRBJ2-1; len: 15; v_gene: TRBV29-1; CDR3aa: SVVGLAGKGVYNEQF
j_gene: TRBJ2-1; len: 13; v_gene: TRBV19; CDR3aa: ASSIASSGSYEQF
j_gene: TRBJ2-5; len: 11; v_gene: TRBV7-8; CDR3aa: ASSSGHQETQY
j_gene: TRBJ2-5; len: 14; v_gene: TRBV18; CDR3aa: ASSPPVQAYRETQY
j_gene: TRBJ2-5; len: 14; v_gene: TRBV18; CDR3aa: ASSTYGRTYQETQY
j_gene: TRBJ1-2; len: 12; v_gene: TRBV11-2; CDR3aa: ASSLSGQGVGYT
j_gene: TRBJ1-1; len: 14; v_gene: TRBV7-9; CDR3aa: ASSSIRDRGRTEAF
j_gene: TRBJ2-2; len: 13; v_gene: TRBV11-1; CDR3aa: ASSFSAGGSGELF
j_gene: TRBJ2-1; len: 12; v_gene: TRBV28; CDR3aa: ASSLGGHPNEQF
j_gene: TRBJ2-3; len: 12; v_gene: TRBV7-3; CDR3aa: ASSSRGGGDTQY
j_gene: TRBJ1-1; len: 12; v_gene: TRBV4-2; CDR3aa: ASSHDRLNTEAF
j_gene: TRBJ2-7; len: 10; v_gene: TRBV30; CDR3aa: AVQGSSYEQY
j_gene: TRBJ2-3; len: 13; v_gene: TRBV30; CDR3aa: AWGLPESLPDTQY
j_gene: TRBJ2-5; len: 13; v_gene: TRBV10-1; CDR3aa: ASSESLAGEETQY
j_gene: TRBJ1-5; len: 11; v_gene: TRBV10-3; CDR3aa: AIRAGGGQPQH
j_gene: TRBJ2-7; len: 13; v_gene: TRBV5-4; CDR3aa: ASSSRQTSSYEQY
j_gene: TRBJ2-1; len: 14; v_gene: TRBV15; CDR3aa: ATSRDARRFGNEQF
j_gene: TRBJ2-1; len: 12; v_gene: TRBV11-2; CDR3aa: ASSFYGGAGEQF
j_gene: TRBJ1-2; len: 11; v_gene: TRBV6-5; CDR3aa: ASSPGTEYGYT
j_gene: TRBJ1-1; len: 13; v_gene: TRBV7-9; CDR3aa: ASSLGSARNTEAF
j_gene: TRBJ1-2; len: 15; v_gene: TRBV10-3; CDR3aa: AISGPLAGGLNNGYT